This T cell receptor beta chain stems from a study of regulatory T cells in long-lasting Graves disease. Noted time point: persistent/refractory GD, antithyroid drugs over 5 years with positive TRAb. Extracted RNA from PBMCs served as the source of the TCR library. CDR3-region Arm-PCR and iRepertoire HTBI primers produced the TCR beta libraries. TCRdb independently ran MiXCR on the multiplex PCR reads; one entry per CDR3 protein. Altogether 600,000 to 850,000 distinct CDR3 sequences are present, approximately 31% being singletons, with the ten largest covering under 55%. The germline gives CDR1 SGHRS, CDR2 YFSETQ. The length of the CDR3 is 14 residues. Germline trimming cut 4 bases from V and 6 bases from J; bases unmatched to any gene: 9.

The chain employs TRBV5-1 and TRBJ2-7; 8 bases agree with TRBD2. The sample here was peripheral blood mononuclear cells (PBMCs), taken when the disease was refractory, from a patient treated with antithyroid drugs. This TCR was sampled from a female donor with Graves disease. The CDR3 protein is CASSVAVAGIEQYF. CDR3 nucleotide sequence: TGCGCCAGCAGCGTGGCAGTAGCGGGAATCGAGCAGTACTTC.